The 24 T cell receptor beta chains below were found in one sample sequenced in a study of blood T cells in healthy people across ages. It was with a sample-barcoded 5' primer and a J-beta primer mix that a second PCR of roughly 7 to 11 cycles was run. TCRdb recomputed calls from the 5' RACE reads with MiXCR, one row per CDR3 protein. Seen here are some 1,800,000 distinct CDR3 sequences, 39% observed once, and the top ten hold about 21%. The sequenced sample was blood. Receptor source: a human donor in good health.

The gene calls are TRBV18 and TRBJ1-6, with TRBD1 as a possible D gene (6 bases). The V end lost 2 bases, the J end lost 6 bases, and 11 bases lay between the germline ends. The CDR3 consists of 15 residues. Germline V gene sequence: CDR1 KGHSH, CDR2 LQKENI. The CDR3 DNA is TGTGCCAGCTCACCATCGGGGGCGCTTAATTCACCCCTCCACTTT. Protein: CASSPSGALNSPLHF.

Only a few counts were recorded for this clonotype. This chain links TRBV4-3 with TRBJ2-5; D might be TRBD1 (6 bases). CDR3 size: 16 residues. Germline V gene sequence: CDR1 LGHNA, CDR2 YSLEER. V was shortened by 4 bases and J by 2 bases, with 17 bases between the two germline ends. The CDR3: CASSPITMGAQETQYF. The CDR3 DNA sequence: TGCGCCAGCAGCCCCATAACCATGGGGGCTCAAGAGACCCAGTACTTC.

Comments on this clonotype: The junction shows a germline mismatch at one end, possibly a read error. The chain couples TRBV7-9 to TRBJ2-1; D gene ambiguous. Looked up from germline, CDR1 is SEHNR and CDR2 is FQNEAQ (reference sequence). CDR3 length: 14 amino acids. CDR3 bases: TGTGTCAGCAGCTTAGGTGTCCGATCGGCTGAGCAGTTCTTC. It yields the protein CVSSLGVRSAEQFF. Full variable domain (outside the CDR3, taken from reference TRBV7-9 and TRBJ2-1): DTGVSQNPRHKITKRGQNVTFRCDPISEHNRLYWYRQTLGQGPEFLTYFQNEAQLEKSRLLSDRFSAERPKGSFSTLEIQRTEQGDSAMYLCVSSLGVRSAEQFFGPGTRLTVL.

This chain links TRBV7-9 with TRBJ1-1, with TRBD1 identical over 7 bases. The ends lost 8 bases at V and 5 bases at J; junction bases unmatched: 17. CDR1 is SEHNR, CDR2 FQNEAQ, per germline (reference sequence). This CDR3 is built from 16 residues. CDR3 sequence reads: CASGPFSGTEVTEAFF. CDR3 bases: TGTGCCAGCGGCCCTTTCTCCGGGACAGAAGTTACTGAAGCTTTCTTT.

Only a few counts were recorded for this clonotype. V usage is TRBV4-2 and J usage is TRBJ2-7; possible D gene TRBD2, 5 bases. The CDR3 extends over 14 amino acids. The V end lost 5 bases, the J end lost 2 bases, and 13 bases lay between the germline ends. CDR1 is LGHNA, CDR2 YNFKEQ, per germline. The CDR3 region is CASSTTRAPYEQYF. The DNA of the CDR3 is TGTGCCAGCAGCACAACTAGGGCACCCTACGAGCAGTACTTC.

About this clonotype: One base away lies a much larger clone, so this may be a sequencing read error. The V gene is TRBV6-2 or TRBV6-3, the J gene TRBJ2-7; D call uncertain. V gave up 1 base and J gave up 11 bases, with 9 bases separating them. Looked up from germline, CDR1 is MNHEY and CDR2 is SVGEGT. The CDR3 spans 11 residues. CDR3 nucleotides: TGTGCCAGCAGTTACTTTGAGACCAAGTACTTC. Translating gives CASSYFETKYF.

This clonotype was seen more than once but under ten times. The gene calls are TRBV7-6 and TRBJ1-1; D is unclear. Germline CDR1 reads SGHVS; CDR2 reads FNYEAQ. The germline V and J ends were trimmed by 1 base and 4 bases, with 13 bases remaining between them. The CDR3 consists of 15 residues. The CDR3 nucleotides are TGTGCCAGCAGCTTAGTTCCGGGCGGCGGCACTGAAGCTTTCTTT. Its translation is CASSLVPGGGTEAFF.

This clonotype has at least ten counts. V gene TRBV7-2 combines with J gene TRBJ2-4, with D maybe TRBD1 (6 bases). The DNA matches TRBJ2-5 better at its end, which makes the J call doubtful. The CDR3 covers 14 residues. CDR1 is SGHTA and CDR2 is FQGNSA in the germline V gene. The CDR3 DNA reads as TGTGCCAGCAGCTCCACAGGGCGGAGGGAGACCCAGTACTTC. Protein product: CASSSTGRRETQYF.

This clonotype was seen a handful of times. This chain connects TRBV29-1 to TRBJ2-1; 9 bases fit TRBD1. This CDR3 has 15 residues. Germline loops: CDR1 SQVTM, CDR2 ANQGSEA. The V segment lost 1 base and the J segment 4 bases; nucleotides outside the gene matches: 5. The CDR3 sequence is CSVEGGQGDYNEQFF. The CDR3 region has the DNA TGCAGCGTTGAAGGGGGACAGGGCGATTACAATGAGCAGTTCTTC.

The genes are TRBV29-1 and TRBJ1-2; D ambiguous. Trimming removed 3 bases at V and 7 bases at J, with 9 bases between. CDR3 size: 11 residues. The V gene's germline CDR1 is SQVTM and CDR2 ANQGSEA. The CDR3 coding sequence is TGCAGCGTTGATGGCGCGACTGGCTACACCTTC. This gives the protein CSVDGATGYTF.

This clonotype was found once. V is TRBV7-9 and J is TRBJ2-7; D possibly uses TRBD1 or TRBD2 (5 bases each). The CDR3 covers 16 residues. The germline V gene encodes CDR1 SEHNR and CDR2 FQNEAQ (reference sequence). Trimming took 11 bases from V and 3 from J, leaving 26 bases between them. The CDR3, as DNA: TGTGCCGGCTCAAAAGGAGGTCTCTGGGGGAACTACGAGCAGTACTTC. As protein: CAGSKGGLWGNYEQYF.

The gene calls are TRBV29-1 and TRBJ1-4; 7 positions agree with TRBD1. The length of the CDR3 is 13 residues. V lost 7 bases and J lost 5; bases outside the gene matches: 7. Germline loops: CDR1 SQVTM, CDR2 ANQGSEA. In DNA form, the CDR3 reads TGCAGCGCTAGACAGGGTATAAATGAAAAACTGTTTTTT. Translating it yields CSARQGINEKLFF.

The chain joins TRBV14 to TRBJ2-7; 9 bases map to TRBD2. CDR1 and CDR2 from the germline V gene are SGHDN and FVKESK. The CDR3 sequence is 18 residues long. Trimming at V came to 3 bases and at J to 7 bases, leaving 19 bases not matched to a gene. Written as DNA, the CDR3 is TGTGCCAGCAGCCATAGGGTGGCTAGCGGGGTTGTCTACAATGAGCAGTACTTC. Its protein is CASSHRVASGVVYNEQYF.

The chain carries TRBV2 and TRBJ2-6; no firm D call. Per the germline V gene, CDR1 is SNHLY and CDR2 is FYNNEI. The length of the CDR3 is 14 residues. The V end lost 10 bases, the J end lost 0 bases, and 10 bases lay between the germline ends. As DNA, the CDR3 is TGTGCCACCCTCATAGGCTCTGGGGCCAACGTCCTGACTTTC. It translates to CATLIGSGANVLTF.

CDR3 sequence (DNA): TGTGCCAGCAGCTTGTGGACAGGCCTAGCGGGGATCAATGAGCAGTTCTTC. Its protein product is CASSLWTGLAGINEQFF. This chain connects TRBV5-6 to TRBJ2-1; 9 bases fit TRBD2. Looked up from germline, CDR1 is SGHDT and CDR2 is YYEEEE. CDR3 length: 17 residues. Trimming removed 1 base from V and 6 bases from J; junction bases left unmatched: 11.

V gene TRBV25-1 combines with J gene TRBJ2-5; D may be TRBD1 (5 bases). Germline CDR1 is MGHDK and CDR2 is SYGVNS. V lost 2 bases to trimming and J lost 3 bases, with 13 bases between them. The CDR3 runs to 15 residues. The CDR3 spells CASSEGLTVEETQYF. CDR3 coding DNA: TGTGCCAGCAGTGAAGGTTTGACAGTTGAAGAGACCCAGTACTTC.

In its sample, this clonotype was seen a few times. The chain employs TRBV10-3 and TRBJ2-7, with D possibly being TRBD1 (6 bases). V was trimmed by 1 base and J by 4 bases, leaving 14 bases between them. Germline CDR1 and CDR2: ENHRY and SYGVKD. The CDR3 spans 15 residues. The CDR3: CAISEYVTGPYEQYF. The CDR3 DNA sequence: TGTGCCATCAGTGAGTATGTGACAGGTCCATACGAGCAGTACTTC.

This chain joins TRBV3-1 and TRBJ2-5, with 11 positions matching TRBD2. CDR1 is LGHDT and CDR2 is YNNKEL in the germline V gene (reference sequence). Trimming cost V 6 bases and J 11 bases; bases outside gene matches: 17. The CDR3 loop spans 16 amino acids. For the CDR3, the DNA is TGTGCCAGCAGTGCCCTAGCGGGGGGTCCTACCGGTGAGCAGTACTTC. Protein sequence: CASSALAGGPTGEQYF.

The rearrangement links TRBV6-2 or TRBV6-3 to TRBJ2-3, with D uncertain. The CDR3 extends over 16 amino acids. The germline gives CDR1 MNHEY, CDR2 SVGEGT. Trimming took off 2 bases at V and 1 base at J, with 13 bases between the two ends. CDR3 in amino acids: CASSYDLPPRTDTQYF. The CDR3 DNA reads TGTGCCAGCAGTTACGACCTCCCCCCCCGCACAGATACGCAGTATTTT.

J is TRBJ2-6 and V is TRBV2, with TRBD1 identical over 11 bases. The CDR3 consists of 18 residues. Trimming cost V 1 base and J 2 bases; bases outside gene matches: 4. Germline CDR1 is SNHLY and CDR2 is FYNNEI. The CDR3 DNA follows: TGTGCCAGCAGTGAAGGGACAGGGGGCGCCCCTGGGGCCAACGTCCTGACTTTC. Protein product: CASSEGTGGAPGANVLTF.

On this clonotype itself: One end of the junction fails to match germline, which may point to a read error. In DNA, the CDR3 is TGCGGTGCAACAGGGGGCACTAATGAAAAACTGTTTTTT. It encodes CGATGGTNEKLFF. The chain joins TRBV20-1 to TRBJ1-4, with 9 nucleotides matching TRBD1. This CDR3 spans 13 amino acids. Germline V lookup: CDR1 DFQATT, CDR2 SNEGSKA (reference sequence).

This clonotype showed up just a few times. CDR3 nucleotides: TGTGCCAGCAGCCTGTATTTGTTGAGGGCTAATGAAAAACTGTTTTTT. Its protein product is CASSLYLLRANEKLFF. The chain recombines TRBV5-5 with TRBJ1-4; D is unresolved. The germline V and J ends were trimmed by 4 bases and 3 bases, with 16 bases remaining between them. CDR1 is SGHKS, CDR2 YYEKEE, per germline (reference sequence). The CDR3 is made up of 16 amino acids. Looking up the rest from reference TRBV5-5 and TRBJ1-4 gives the full variable domain: DAGVTQSPTHLIKTRGQQVTLRCSPISGHKSVSWYQQVLGQGPQFIFQYYEKEERGRGNFPDRFSARQFPNYSSELNVNALLLGDSALYLCASSLYLLRANEKLFFGSGTQLSVL.

This clonotype was counted between two and nine times. The V and J genes are TRBV10-3 and TRBJ2-1; 7 positions match TRBD2. The J segment lost 6 bases and the V segment lost 6 bases, leaving 8 bases of the junction unmatched. There are 14 residues in the CDR3. Germline V gene data show CDR1 as ENHRY and CDR2 as SYGVKD. CDR3 in amino acids: CAIRKAGSVNEQFF. The CDR3 region has the DNA TGTGCCATCAGGAAAGCGGGGTCGGTCAATGAGCAGTTCTTC.

This clonotype was seen more than once but under ten times. This chain connects TRBV14 to TRBJ2-7; D is unclear. Germline values: CDR1 SGHDN, CDR2 FVKESK. Trimming stripped 3 bases from V and 2 bases from J, with 8 bases between. The CDR3 totals 13 residues. This CDR3 reads CASSQQVTYEQYF. CDR3 coding DNA: TGTGCCAGCAGCCAGCAGGTTACCTACGAGCAGTACTTC.